The 5 T cell receptor beta chains presented below share a single source sample, sequenced in a study of brain metastases from non-small cell lung cancer. Repertoires were generated with immunoSEQ multiplex PCR, while TCRdb's copy carries only in-frame clones and drops some. The data hold 7,500 to 8,000 clones, with approximately 86% observed a single time. Sequenced input: primary lung tumor tissue. The receptors derive from a donor older than 35 with non-small cell lung cancer.

Of note for this clone: A junction end diverges from the germline sequence, so it may reflect a read error. The chain has TRBV6-2 or TRBV6-3 and TRBJ2-1, with unresolved D. Germline CDR1 and CDR2: MNHEY and SVGEGT. This CDR3 spans 13 amino acids. CDR3 bases: TGTGCCAGCAGCTACTCCCGGTCCAATGAGCAGTTCTTC. It yields the protein CASSYSRSNEQFF.

In the case of this clone: An end of the junction does not agree with germline; a read error may underlie this. V gene TRBV2 combines with J gene TRBJ1-2, with D possibly being TRBD1 (6 bases). From germline, CDR1 is SNHLY and CDR2 FYNNEI. The CDR3 runs to 14 residues. CDR3 sequence reads: CASNAGTLNYGYIF. In DNA form, the CDR3 reads TGTGCCAGCAACGCCGGGACACTTAACTATGGCTACATCTTC. Filled out from reference TRBV2 and TRBJ1-2, the complete variable domain reads EPEVTQTPSHQVTQMGQEVILRCVPISNHLYFYWYRQILGQKVEFLVSFYNNEISEKSEIFDDQFSVERPDGSNFTLKIRSTKLEDSAMYFCASNAGTLNYGYIFGSGTRLTVV.

The chain uses TRBV6-2 or TRBV6-3 and TRBJ2-5; the D is unclear. Trimming removed 2 bases from V and 1 base from J, with 8 bases in between. CDR1 and CDR2 (germline): MNHEY, SVGEGT. This CDR3 is 14 amino acids long. CDR3 in DNA: TGTGCCAGCAGTTACCGGAGCTTCCAAGAGACCCAGTACTTC. It is translated as CASSYRSFQETQYF.

The chain combines TRBV4-3 with TRBJ1-1; 7 nucleotides agree with TRBD1. The CDR3 contains 15 residues. Germline V gene data show CDR1 as LGHNA and CDR2 as YSLEER. Unmatched junction bases numbered 6, after V lost 5 bases and J lost 0 bases. The CDR3 here is CASSGKGALNTEAFF. CDR3 DNA sequence: TGCGCCAGCAGCGGGAAGGGGGCCTTGAACACTGAAGCTTTCTTT.

This chain connects TRBV4-2 to TRBJ1-5; 9 bases align to TRBD1. In germline, CDR1 is LGHNA, CDR2 YNFKEQ. V was pared by 1 base and J by 0 bases, with 7 bases of the junction left unmatched. There are 18 residues in the CDR3. CDR3 nucleotides: TGTGCCAGCAGCCAAGCACCGGGACAGGGATATAGCAATCAGCCCCAGCATTTT. Amino acids: CASSQAPGQGYSNQPQHF.